These 14 T cell receptor beta chains share one sample of origin, sequenced in a study of shared clonotypes between healthy human individuals. CD45RO-negative, CCR7-selected cells formed the naive CD8 fraction, which excluded terminally differentiated effector memory CD45RA+ cells. Using immunoSEQ multiplex PCR, the repertoire was profiled, and TCRdb retains in-frame clones only, with some absent. The sample lists around 560,000 clones; around 95% were seen once. The specimen was naive CD8+ T cells sorted from blood. The receptors were sampled from a woman aged 30 to 39 in good health.

The chain recombines TRBV9 with TRBJ1-1, with no clear D. The CDR3 is made up of 15 amino acids. V lost 4 bases and J 0 bases, leaving 13 bases between the germline ends. Germline V gene sequence: CDR1 SGDLS, CDR2 YYNGEE. CDR3 amino acids: CASSPGGAVNTEAFF. CDR3 DNA: TGTGCCAGCAGCCCTGGCGGCGCCGTGAACACTGAAGCTTTCTTT.

The rearrangement joins TRBV19 to TRBJ2-7, with 10 positions matching TRBD2. Germline values: CDR1 LNHDA, CDR2 SQIVND (reference sequence). This CDR3 is 15 amino acids long. V gave up 5 bases and J gave up 6 bases; unmatched junction bases: 10. The CDR3 DNA reads as TGTGCCAGTAGTCACGAACTAGCGGGAAAATTCGAGCAGTACTTC. This encodes CASSHELAGKFEQYF.

The rearrangement uses TRBV7-9 and TRBJ2-1, with D perhaps TRBD2 (6 bases). This CDR3 is 14 amino acids long. Trimming pared 5 bases from V and 1 base from J, leaving 9 bases between. Germline V gene data show CDR1 as SEHNR and CDR2 as FQNEAQ (reference sequence). The CDR3 spells CASSGSGSYNEQFF. The CDR3 region has the DNA TGTGCCAGCAGCGGTAGCGGTTCCTACAATGAGCAGTTCTTC.

The chain combines TRBV5-1 with TRBJ2-1, with 10 bases identical to TRBD1. The V segment lost 3 bases and the J segment 7 bases; nucleotides outside the gene matches: 10. CDR3 length: 16 amino acids. Per germline, CDR1 SGHRS and CDR2 YFSETQ. CDR3: CASSWGAGTGVNEQFF. CDR3 nucleotide sequence: TGCGCCAGCAGCTGGGGGGCCGGGACAGGGGTAAATGAGCAGTTCTTC. Drawing the rest from reference TRBV5-1 and TRBJ2-1, the complete variable domain is KAGVTQTPRYLIKTRGQQVTLSCSPISGHRSVSWYQQTPGQGLQFLFEYFSETQRNKGNFPGRFSGRQFSNSRSEMNVSTLELGDSALYLCASSWGAGTGVNEQFFGPGTRLTVL.

The V gene is TRBV5-4, the J gene TRBJ1-1; D call uncertain. V gave up 6 bases and J gave up 5 bases, with 17 bases separating them. The CDR3 loop spans 14 amino acids. Germline V gene data show CDR1 as SGHNT and CDR2 as YYREEE (reference sequence). CDR3 nucleotide sequence: TGTGCCAGCACCTTAGAAAGATTGAGTACTGAAGCTTTCTTT. Amino acids: CASTLERLSTEAFF.

V and J are TRBV27 and TRBJ2-3; 9 bases align to TRBD2. J gave up 5 bases and V 5 bases, and 11 bases lay outside the gene matches. This CDR3 has 16 amino acids. Germline V gene sequence: CDR1 MNHEY, CDR2 SMNVEV (reference sequence). This CDR3 reads CASSPLSGRRIDTQYF. The CDR3 region has the DNA TGTGCCAGCAGTCCTCTTAGCGGGAGACGGATAGATACGCAGTATTTT.

The chain links TRBV7-2 to TRBJ2-5; 9 bases fit TRBD1. The germline CDR1 and CDR2 sequences are SGHTA and FQGNSA. V gave up 5 bases and J gave up 5 bases; unmatched junction bases: 3. This CDR3 contains 13 residues. This CDR3 is CASSPGTGETQYF. Written as DNA, the CDR3 is TGTGCCAGCAGCCCCGGGACAGGGGAGACCCAGTACTTC. Based on the CDR3 plus reference TRBV7-2 and TRBJ2-5, the full variable domain is GAGVSQSPSNKVTEKGKDVELRCDPISGHTALYWYRQSLGQGLEFLIYFQGNSAPDKSGLPSDRFSAERTGGSVSTLTIQRTQQEDSAVYLCASSPGTGETQYFGPGTRLLVL.

This clone has just one count. Other DNA sequences of this sample code for an identical CDR3. The CDR3 region has the DNA TGTGCCAGCAGTTTAGGGCAGGGGGCCTACGAGCAGTACTTC. Amino acid sequence: CASSLGQGAYEQYF. The rearrangement uses TRBV27 and TRBJ2-7; TRBD1 agrees at 7 bases. V was clipped by 2 bases and J by 2 bases; unmatched bases: 3. The length of the CDR3 is 14 residues. CDR1 MNHEY and CDR2 SMNVEV come from the germline V gene (reference sequence).

This clone has only a few counts. The CDR3 DNA sequence: TGTGCCACCCCTGGGATCGGCAATCAGCCCCAGCATTTT. Its translation: CATPGIGNQPQHF. The chain uses TRBV7-3 and TRBJ1-5; D is undetermined. This CDR3 contains 13 residues. Germline V gives CDR1 SGHTA, CDR2 FQGTGA. Trimming took off 10 bases at V and 2 bases at J, with 12 bases between the two ends.

This chain joins TRBV27 and TRBJ1-6, with 8 bases aligning to TRBD1. V trimming: 2 bases; J trimming: 9 bases; junction bases outside the gene matches: 3. Germline loops: CDR1 MNHEY, CDR2 SMNVEV (reference sequence). This CDR3 is built from 14 residues. CDR3 in DNA: TGTGCCAGCAGTTTAGACAGGGGTGGTTCACCCCTCCACTTT. Its translation: CASSLDRGGSPLHF.

The J gene is TRBJ2-7, the V gene TRBV5-1; 7 bases match TRBD2. The trim removed 0 bases at V and 7 bases at J, leaving 7 bases unmatched. The germline CDR1 and CDR2 sequences are SGHRS and YFSETQ. This CDR3 is 14 amino acids long. Here the CDR3 DNA reads TGCGCCAGCAGCTTGGAGGGAGGGCCAGGGGAGCAGTACTTC. It specifies CASSLEGGPGEQYF.

V gene TRBV2 combines with J gene TRBJ2-7, with D possibly matching TRBD2 (5 bases). Germline V gene lookup returns CDR1 SNHLY and CDR2 FYNNEI. This CDR3 spans 16 amino acids. With 5 bases removed from V and 4 bases from J, the gap between germline ends came to 21 bases. CDR3 in DNA: TGTGCCAGCAGTCGAGATCCTCGGGGTGGGATATACGAGCAGTACTTC. Encoded protein: CASSRDPRGGIYEQYF.

A single count supports this clone. The chain uses TRBV7-9 and TRBJ1-5, with 11 bases lining up with TRBD1. V dropped 4 bases and J dropped 5; count of bases not matched to a gene: 4. Germline lookup yields CDR1 SEHNR and CDR2 FQNEAQ (reference sequence). CDR3 length: 15 amino acids. The CDR3 spells CASSSGQGADQPQHF. The CDR3 bases are TGTGCCAGCAGCTCAGGACAGGGGGCCGATCAGCCCCAGCATTTT.

The chain recombines TRBV4-1 with TRBJ2-7; 7 bases are a match to TRBD1. The V segment lost 1 base and the J segment 3 bases; nucleotides outside the gene matches: 6. The germline V gene encodes CDR1 MGHRA and CDR2 YSYEKL. The CDR3 sequence is 15 residues long. The CDR3 sequence is CASSQAPGQLYEQYF. DNA of the CDR3: TGCGCCAGCAGCCAAGCCCCGGGACAGCTCTACGAGCAGTACTTC.